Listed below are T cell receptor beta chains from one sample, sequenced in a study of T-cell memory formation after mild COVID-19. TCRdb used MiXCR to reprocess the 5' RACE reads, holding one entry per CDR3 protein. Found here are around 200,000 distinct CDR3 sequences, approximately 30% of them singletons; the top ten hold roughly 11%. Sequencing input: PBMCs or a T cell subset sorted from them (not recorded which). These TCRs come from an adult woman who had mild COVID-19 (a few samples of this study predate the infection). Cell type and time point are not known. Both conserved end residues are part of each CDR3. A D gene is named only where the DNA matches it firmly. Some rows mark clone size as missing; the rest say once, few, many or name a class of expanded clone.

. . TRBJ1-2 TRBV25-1 CASSEVASGLYGYTF
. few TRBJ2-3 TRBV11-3 CASSPGVVVNTQYF
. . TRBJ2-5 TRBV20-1 CSARPDTGRETQYF
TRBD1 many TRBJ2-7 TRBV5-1 CASSFGDRSSYEQYF
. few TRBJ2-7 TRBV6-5 CASSQAGTSIYEQYF
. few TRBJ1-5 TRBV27 CASSSTRGPQHF
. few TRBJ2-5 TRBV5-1 CASSSDSSNSKTQYF
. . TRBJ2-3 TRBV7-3 CASSLKHRDTDTQYF
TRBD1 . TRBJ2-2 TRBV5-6 CASSFAGGNTGELFF
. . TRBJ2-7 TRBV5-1 CASTGTAGTYEQYF
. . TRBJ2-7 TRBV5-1 CASSLASAGGREQYF
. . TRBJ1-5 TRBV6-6 CASSPADSRYSNQPQHF
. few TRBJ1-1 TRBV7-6 CASSWTWGGDEAFF
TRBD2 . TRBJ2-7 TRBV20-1 CSAISRLAGGYEQYF
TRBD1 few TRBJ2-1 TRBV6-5 CASSPTWTGEQFF
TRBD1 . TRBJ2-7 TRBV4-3 CASSQDPGTGYEQYF
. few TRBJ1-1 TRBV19 CASSIPGALTEAFF
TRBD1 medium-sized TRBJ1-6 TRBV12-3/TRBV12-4 CASSRPGQGNSPLHF
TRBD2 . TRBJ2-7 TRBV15 CATSRASGSIYEQYF
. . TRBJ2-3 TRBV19 CASSKRGVSTDTQYF
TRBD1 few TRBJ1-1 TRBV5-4 CASSNRTGNTEAFF
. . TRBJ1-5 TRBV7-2 CASSLGSASNQPQHF
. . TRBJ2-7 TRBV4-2 CASSLGTVGYEQYF
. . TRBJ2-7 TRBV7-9 CASSQSGTHEQYF
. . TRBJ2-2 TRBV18 CASSPRQGETGELFF
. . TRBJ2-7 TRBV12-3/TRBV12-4 CASRNTESYEQYF
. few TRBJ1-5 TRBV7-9 CASSLGVRQPQHF
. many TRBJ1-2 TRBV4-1 CASSQGPIGTGSDGYTF
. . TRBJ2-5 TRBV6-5 CASSYSGRRIQETQYF
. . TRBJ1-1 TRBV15 CATLGLLNTEAFF
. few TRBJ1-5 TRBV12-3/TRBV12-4 CASSFGATGNQPQHF
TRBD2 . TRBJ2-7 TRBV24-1 CATSDPSSGRGSYEQYF